The rows below give T cell receptor beta chains drawn from one sample of a study of T cells in Graves' hyperthyroidism and ophthalmopathy. TCRdb re-called the multiplex PCR reads with MiXCR, one entry per CDR3 protein. The sample yields about 480,000 distinct CDR3 sequences, roughly 23% seen once. Sequenced material: blood. These receptors were collected from a woman in her sixties or seventies with Graves' ophthalmopathy. The CDR3 runs from the conserved cysteine through the conserved F or W. The order of the fields is CDR3 length, J gene, V gene, CDR3 protein.

14,TRBJ2-3,TRBV5-1,CASTTSGSVDTQYF
15,TRBJ2-3,TRBV18,CASSPPRTSTDTQYF
14,TRBJ2-7,TRBV6-5,CASSYTREFGEQYF
13,TRBJ1-2,TRBV2,CASSRQAFYGYTF
14,TRBJ2-2,TRBV10-3,CAISESGSGGELFF
15,TRBJ2-2,TRBV5-1,CASSQHEGVTGELFF
18,TRBJ2-6,TRBV4-1,CASSQVTSAHSGANVLTF
14,TRBJ1-5,TRBV12-3/TRBV12-4,CASSLGGFNQPQHF
13,TRBJ1-2,TRBV28,CASTPRAPYGYTF
13,TRBJ1-2,TRBV4-1,CASSQGIIYGYTF
15,TRBJ2-1,TRBV7-9,CASSLKDRGFGEQFF
13,TRBJ1-5,TRBV27,CASSHTLNQPQHF
15,TRBJ1-5,TRBV19,CASSTETGVGEPQHF
11,TRBJ2-1,TRBV5-6,CASSSGHEQFF
13,TRBJ1-2,TRBV24-1,CATSDRMTGGYTF
15,TRBJ1-2,TRBV5-1,CASSLETGGSPNFTF
15,TRBJ2-3,TRBV30,CAWSVGAYSTDTQYF
16,TRBJ2-2,TRBV7-9,CASSPRDRGFTGELFF
17,TRBJ1-1,TRBV5-6,CASSLRGTGPLWTEAFF
16,TRBJ1-1,TRBV5-1,CASSLATSGGNTEAFF
13,TRBJ2-1,TRBV7-3,CASSPGTTNEQFF
13,TRBJ1-2,TRBV7-9,CATSRRPNYGYTF
13,TRBJ1-1,TRBV7-9,CASSQGGLFGAFF
16,TRBJ2-1,TRBV18,CASSPRGTSGYNEQFF
12,TRBJ1-1,TRBV4-3,CASSHTQGVAFF
14,TRBJ1-2,TRBV19,CASTRTGESYGYTF
16,TRBJ2-3,TRBV7-2,CASTGTSGSWSDTQYF
16,TRBJ2-1,TRBV6-2/TRBV6-3,CASSYGTGTSYNEQFF
17,TRBJ2-6,TRBV5-1,CASSRGQGTPGANVLTF
15,TRBJ1-1,TRBV7-2,CASSPGQGLWTEAFF
16,TRBJ1-1,TRBV2,CASNRRTGGAYTEAFF
15,TRBJ2-2,TRBV28,CASRPRVSGTGELFF
14,TRBJ1-2,TRBV5-6,CASSLESEIYGYTF
14,TRBJ1-2,TRBV5-4,CASSLELHSSGYTF
15,TRBJ2-1,TRBV7-9,CASSLALGPGSEQFF
15,TRBJ2-3,TRBV7-3,CASSPLAASTDTQYF
12,TRBJ2-1,TRBV3-1,CASSQGHNEQFF
13,TRBJ1-2,TRBV20-1,CSASIRGLPGYTF
17,TRBJ2-1,TRBV7-9,CASSLDHHSRRAHEQFF
14,TRBJ2-7,TRBV20-1,CSAQREGPRAEQYF
15,TRBJ2-1,TRBV12-3/TRBV12-4,CASSLNLGGLGEQFF
14,TRBJ1-2,TRBV7-8,CASSLDRGDYGYTF
14,TRBJ2-5,TRBV7-8,CASSWGPAQETQYF
14,TRBJ2-7,TRBV27,CASRYGTGGGEQYF
16,TRBJ2-6,TRBV7-2,CASSLRLPSGANVLTF
14,TRBJ2-7,TRBV6-1,CASSFDPGYYEQYF
19,TRBJ2-1,TRBV3-1,CASSQDGLAGFNSYNEQFF
15,TRBJ2-2,TRBV19,CASSKSDRNTGELFF
15,TRBJ1-6,TRBV28,CASRGLTAGNSPLHF
12,TRBJ2-2,TRBV24-1,CATSAPAGELFF
16,TRBJ2-3,TRBV5-1,CASSPLGTAGTDTQYF
12,TRBJ2-7,TRBV12-3/TRBV12-4,CASARDSYEQYF
13,TRBJ1-2,TRBV18,CASSPKDSIGYTF
16,TRBJ1-1,TRBV6-1,CASSEWGRGQNTEAFF
14,TRBJ2-7,TRBV7-9,CASSKRTVGSEQYF
14,TRBJ2-7,TRBV11-2,CASSLESGFYEQYF
11,TRBJ2-1,TRBV20-1,CSAIGLIEQFF
15,TRBJ2-2,TRBV20-1,CSALTGQGAAGELFF
13,TRBJ1-5,TRBV5-6,CASSADPWQPQHF
13,TRBJ1-5,TRBV2,CASSDFLNQPQHF